This TCR beta chain was sequenced during a study of blood T cell repertoires in COVID-19. Whole-study context: Whether acute or convalescent, the COVID-19 samples came from the United States, Italy and Spain. In each case, the material was cDNA or gDNA derived from T cells, B-cell-depleted T cells, or PBMCs.

Germline assignment: CDR1 MNHEY and CDR2 SVGAGI. The CDR3 has 15 amino acids. Trimming cost V 8 bases and J 1 base, with 17 bases left between them. This clone occurred a few times. In the original processing: Estimation of nucleated cell counts was performed using reference gene primer amplification. Data came from immunoSEQ multiplex PCR; TCRdb stores just in-frame clones and leaves some out. Clone size and the V and J calls come from that table; the DNA yielded D and trimming. Here the sample spans under 450,000 clones, approximately 89% being singletons. Patients from Seattle were sampled longitudinally, starting during active infection.

The chain uses TRBV6-5 and TRBJ1-1, with D perhaps matching TRBD1 (5 bases). This receptor was taken from a woman aged 45 to 65 with COVID-19, enrolled during active disease. Sequencing was done on a sample of peripheral blood. CDR3: CASLGAGRRNTEAFF. Written as DNA, the CDR3 is TGTGCCAGCTTGGGCGCGGGACGAAGGAACACTGAAGCTTTCTTT.